These T cell receptor beta chains were read from a single sample in a study of blood T cells in healthy people across ages. Via MiXCR, TCRdb re-called the 5' RACE reads, giving one row per CDR3 protein. The repertoire holds some 1.1 million distinct CDR3 sequences, with around two fifths as singletons. The sample was blood. These receptor sequences come from a man aged 18 to 30 in good health. Both conserved end residues are part of each CDR3. The D gene is left open where the match is weak. Where a row states a size, it is once, few, many or the class of an expanded clone; other rows omit it.

cdr3_aa: CASSSLIAGGPQFF
cdr3_nt: TGTGCCAGCAGCTCCCTAATAGCGGGGGGGCCCCAGTTCTTC
d_call: TRBD2
clone_size: .
j_call: TRBJ2-1
v_call: TRBV7-2

cdr3_aa: CASSQDYNNEQFF
cdr3_nt: TGCGCCAGCAGCCAAGATTACAACAATGAGCAGTTCTTC
d_call: .
clone_size: many
j_call: TRBJ2-1
v_call: TRBV4-3

cdr3_aa: CASSLVGTDNYGYTF
cdr3_nt: TGTGCCAGCAGCTTAGTCGGCACAGACAACTATGGCTACACCTTC
d_call: .
clone_size: many
j_call: TRBJ1-2
v_call: TRBV7-2

cdr3_aa: CASSSSERPFYEQYF
cdr3_nt: TGTGCCAGCAGCTCCTCCGAACGCCCTTTCTACGAGCAGTACTTC
d_call: .
clone_size: .
j_call: TRBJ2-7
v_call: TRBV7-9

cdr3_aa: CASSRRSGGGSEAFF
cdr3_nt: TGTGCCAGCAGCCGGAGGTCGGGGGGCGGGAGTGAAGCTTTCTTT
d_call: .
clone_size: .
j_call: TRBJ1-1
v_call: TRBV3-1

cdr3_aa: CASSFGTGHYEQYF
cdr3_nt: TGTGCCAGCAGTTTCGGGACAGGACATTACGAGCAGTACTTC
d_call: TRBD1
clone_size: .
j_call: TRBJ2-7
v_call: TRBV28

cdr3_aa: CSVPTGNYGYTF
cdr3_nt: TGCAGCGTTCCGACAGGGAACTATGGCTACACCTTC
d_call: TRBD1
clone_size: few
j_call: TRBJ1-2
v_call: TRBV29-1

cdr3_aa: CSAQLAGINNEQFF
cdr3_nt: TGCAGTGCCCAGCTAGCGGGGATTAACAATGAGCAGTTCTTC
d_call: TRBD2
clone_size: few
j_call: TRBJ2-1
v_call: TRBV20-1

cdr3_aa: CATAGTDKETQYF
cdr3_nt: TGTGCCACCGCCGGGACAGATAAAGAGACCCAGTACTTC
d_call: TRBD1
clone_size: few
j_call: TRBJ2-5
v_call: TRBV6-5

cdr3_aa: CDSSQGSGELYEQYF
cdr3_nt: TGCGACAGCAGCCAAGGGAGCGGGGAATTGTACGAGCAGTACTTC
d_call: TRBD2
clone_size: .
j_call: TRBJ2-7
v_call: TRBV4-1

cdr3_aa: CSASGDSNQPQHF
cdr3_nt: TGCAGTGCTAGTGGGGACAGCAATCAGCCCCAGCATTTT
d_call: .
clone_size: many
j_call: TRBJ1-5
v_call: TRBV20-1

cdr3_aa: CASSAPSSRSGANVLTF
cdr3_nt: TGTGCCAGCAGCGCACCTTCGTCCCGGTCTGGGGCCAACGTCCTGACTTTC
d_call: .
clone_size: few
j_call: TRBJ2-6
v_call: TRBV9

cdr3_aa: CASSPRGGLSLFGEQFF
cdr3_nt: TGTGCCAGCAGCCCCCGAGGGGGGCTAAGTTTATTTGGTGAGCAGTTCTTC
d_call: .
clone_size: few
j_call: TRBJ2-1
v_call: TRBV5-5

cdr3_aa: CSVAAAEAFF
cdr3_nt: TGCAGCGTTGCGGCCGCTGAAGCTTTCTTT
d_call: .
clone_size: .
j_call: TRBJ1-1
v_call: TRBV29-1

cdr3_aa: CSARGREGGNTDTQYF
cdr3_nt: TGCAGTGCTAGAGGGAGAGAGGGGGGGAACACAGATACGCAGTATTTT
d_call: .
clone_size: few
j_call: TRBJ2-3
v_call: TRBV20-1

cdr3_aa: CASSPQDGGTEAFF
cdr3_nt: TGTGCCAGCTCACCACAAGATGGGGGCACTGAAGCTTTCTTT
d_call: .
clone_size: .
j_call: TRBJ1-1
v_call: TRBV18

cdr3_aa: CSASHLQGSYGYTF
cdr3_nt: TGCAGTGCTAGCCACCTACAGGGGAGCTATGGCTACACCTTC
d_call: TRBD1
clone_size: .
j_call: TRBJ1-2
v_call: TRBV20-1

cdr3_aa: CASSSLDSTYEQYF
cdr3_nt: TGTGCCAGCAGTTCCCTGGACAGTACCTACGAGCAGTACTTC
d_call: .
clone_size: .
j_call: TRBJ2-7
v_call: TRBV6-6

cdr3_aa: CASSSTASGGRGNEQFF
cdr3_nt: TGTGCCAGCAGCTCAACCGCTAGCGGGGGGAGAGGTAATGAGCAGTTCTTC
d_call: TRBD2
clone_size: .
j_call: TRBJ2-1
v_call: TRBV7-2

cdr3_aa: CASSALKGSASNQPQHF
cdr3_nt: TGTGCCAGCAGTGCATTGAAGGGCTCGGCGAGCAATCAGCCCCAGCATTTT
d_call: .
clone_size: .
j_call: TRBJ1-5
v_call: TRBV6-2/TRBV6-3

cdr3_aa: CASIPKAGGLNEQFF
cdr3_nt: TGTGCCAGCATCCCCAAGGCGGGGGGCCTGAATGAGCAGTTCTTC
d_call: TRBD2
clone_size: .
j_call: TRBJ2-1
v_call: TRBV11-2

cdr3_aa: CASSTNSDYGLNQPQHF
cdr3_nt: TGTGCCAGCAGTACAAATTCTGATTACGGGCTCAATCAGCCCCAGCATTTT
d_call: .
clone_size: .
j_call: TRBJ1-5
v_call: TRBV27

cdr3_aa: CAITRTPGGDTEAFF
cdr3_nt: TGTGCCATCACCCGGACTCCCGGAGGGGACACTGAAGCTTTCTTT
d_call: .
clone_size: .
j_call: TRBJ1-1
v_call: TRBV10-3

cdr3_aa: CASSHNTPTGDQPQHF
cdr3_nt: TGTGCCAGCAGCCACAATACCCCGACAGGGGATCAGCCCCAGCATTTT
d_call: TRBD1
clone_size: few
j_call: TRBJ1-5
v_call: TRBV6-5